This T cell receptor (beta chain) is drawn from a study of blood T cell repertoires in COVID-19 (TCRdb year 2020). Concerning the study at large: Samples covering the acute and convalescent phases of COVID-19 were provided by collaborators in the United States, Italy and Spain. Subjects who had been exposed to COVID-19, were actively infected with it, or had recovered from it provided the deeply sampled blood TCRbeta repertoires that made up the dataset. A freely available public database, intended as a resource for researchers studying the immune response to SARS-CoV-2, is where the repertoires were released. Nearly every sample came with metadata listing a de-identified subject ID, COVID-19 status, age in years and sex. The prospective study material was composed of cDNA or gDNA derived from T cells, B-cell-depleted T cells, or PBMCs. Samples came from the ongoing ImmuneRACE study (first 160 participants) plus 1,254 subjects from 6 global collaborators. HLA class I and class II types, where available, came from metadata supplied by the sample provider rather than from assay-based typing. Beyond this particular receptor, the publication reports: How much clinical and demographic metadata was included differed by source and by participant, and the metadata was provided uncurated.

CDR1 SGHTA and CDR2 FQGNSA were looked up in the germline V gene. The CDR3 measures 13 amino acids from cysteine to phenylalanine. Of all the DNA, just the CDR3 is kept, 39 bases in frame from base 1. V loses 4 bases of germline sequence and J loses 1 base, and the interval between the two ends is 7 bases. TCRbeta CDR3 regions were amplified from genomic DNA using the immunoSEQ Assay, a bias-controlled multiplex PCR. In the original analysis: The number of nucleated cells in each sample was estimated by amplification of reference gene primers within the assay. To quantify the absolute abundance of each unique TCRbeta CDR3 rearrangement, sequence reads were collapsed and filtered. For each sample, productive Simpson clonality was calculated as the square root of Simpson's diversity index across productive rearrangements. The immuneACCESS repertoire file appears here via TCRdb, limited to in-frame rearrangements. These files lack a portion of the clones; in checked studies, under half of the deficit traces to unresolved V genes, and the cause of the others is not known. That table supplies the V and J calls and clone size; D and trimming were determined from the DNA. The sample data list 60,000 to 75,000 clones, and 60% to 85% of these were observed just once. The ten largest clonotypes hold approximately 52% of the sample.

Each collaborating institution followed its own protocols to collect whole blood in K2EDTA tubes. Collaborator samples were shipped for TCRbeta analysis as frozen whole blood, isolated PBMCs, or DNA extracted from either sample type. On this clone itself: This receptor's antigen is unknown. Base qualities were left out, and no much larger clone turns up one base away.

The chain couples TRBV7-2 to TRBJ1-1, with the D gene not clear enough to name. Sequenced sample: peripheral blood. The receptor was derived from a woman over 75 with acute or convalescent COVID-19. The DNA sequence reads TGTGCCAGCAGCTGGCAGTGGAACACTGAAGCTTTCTTT. This yields the protein CASSWQWNTEAFF.